This TCR beta chain was captured by sequencing in a study of T cells after yellow fever vaccination. This clonotype was counted between two and nine times. No antigen is known for it. Findings and limits, study-wide: Clonotypes appearing in both CD4 and CD8 compartments existed, and their share was small. Boosting was followed by the reappearance of most primary-vaccination clones (about 97% CD4, about 88% CD8). In FACS-sorted repertoires, abundant clonotypes from the bulk population could appear as contaminants.

Germline lookup yields CDR1 MNHEY and CDR2 SVGEGT. This CDR3 is 15 amino acids long. Unmatched junction bases numbered 2, after V lost 4 bases and J lost 3 bases. As TCR cDNA was made by 5'RACE template switching, a universal primer site and UMIs were added. TCRdb analysed the 5' RACE reads with MiXCR anew, one entry per CDR3 protein. This sample yields hundreds of thousands of distinct CDR3 sequences, of which roughly an eighth are seen a single time; under 15% belongs to the top ten. The chain has TRBV6-2 or TRBV6-3 and TRBJ2-7; 14 bases align to TRBD2. The input for sequencing was PBMCs, taken on the day of the yellow fever booster vaccination. This sequence was found in a young man who received the YFV17D yellow fever vaccine. In DNA, the CDR3 is TGTGCCAGCAGTTCTGGGACTAGCGGGGGCTACGAGCAGTACTTC. It codes for CASSSGTSGGYEQYF.